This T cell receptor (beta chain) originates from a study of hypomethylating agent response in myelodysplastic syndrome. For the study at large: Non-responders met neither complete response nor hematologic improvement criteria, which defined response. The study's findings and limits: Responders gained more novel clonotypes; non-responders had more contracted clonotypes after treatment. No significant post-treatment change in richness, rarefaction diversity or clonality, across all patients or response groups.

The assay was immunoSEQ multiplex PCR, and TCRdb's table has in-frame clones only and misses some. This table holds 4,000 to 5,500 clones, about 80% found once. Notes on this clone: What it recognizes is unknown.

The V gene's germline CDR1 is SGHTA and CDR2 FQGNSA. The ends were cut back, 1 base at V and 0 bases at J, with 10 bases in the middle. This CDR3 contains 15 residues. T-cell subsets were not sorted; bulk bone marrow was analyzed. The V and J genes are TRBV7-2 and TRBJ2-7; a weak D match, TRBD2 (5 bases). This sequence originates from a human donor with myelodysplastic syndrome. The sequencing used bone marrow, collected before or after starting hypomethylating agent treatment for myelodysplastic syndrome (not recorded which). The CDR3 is CASSLVAGHSYEQYF. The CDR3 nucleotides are TGTGCCAGCAGCTTAGTGGCGGGTCACTCCTACGAGCAGTACTTC.